This TCR beta chain derives from a study of patients and donors after allogeneic stem cell transplantation. TCRdb re-called the RT-PCR reads through MiXCR, storing one row per CDR3 protein. The table lists 150,000 to 200,000 distinct CDR3 sequences, approximately 30% of them singletons, with 2.5% to 3.5% in the top ten. CDR3 length equals 13 residues. V lost 5 bases and J lost 3, with 10 bases in between. Germline loops: CDR1 SEHNR, CDR2 FQNEAQ (reference sequence). The specimen was blood, either unsorted or a sorted T cell fraction (not recorded which). The V gene is TRBV7-9, the J gene TRBJ2-5; perhaps TRBD1 as D (6 bases). The TCR originated in a human donor who was either an allogeneic HSCT recipient or a stem cell or donor lymphocyte infusion donor (not recorded which). It is not recorded whose cells these are; they may come from a transplant donor. This CDR3 is CASSIWTEETQYF. As DNA, the CDR3 is TGTGCCAGCAGCATTTGGACAGAAGAGACCCAGTACTTC.